These T cell receptor beta chains were read from a single sample in a study of OX40 agonist ivuxolimab in advanced cancers. The repertoire was sequenced with immunoSEQ multiplex PCR; TCRdb's copy has only in-frame clones and lacks some. Found here are 42,000 or so clones, roughly four fifths of them singletons; the top ten hold 23%. Material: CD4+ or CD8+ T cells sorted from blood, obtained in a trial of the OX40 agonist ivuxolimab. The receptors come from an adult with an advanced solid tumor such as melanoma, head and neck, liver or kidney cancer. Each CDR3 is given with its conserved first and last residue.

TRBV5-4,CASSLGAVTAYEQYF
TRBV28,CASSLRRSTDTQYF
TRBV7-2,CASSWGGGLKAFF
TRBV4-3,CASSQDNRQVYSTGELFF
TRBV5-8,CASSWTWGASGGKSTDTQYF
TRBV27,CASSLLGLAGERNNEQFF
TRBV9,CASSARGTSGNNEQFF
TRBV6-5,CASSYSQRYEQYF
TRBV10-1,CASSETGQEIYSNQPQHF
TRBV27,CASSARQRSGANVLTF
TRBV11-2,CASSLSSADLYQETQYF
TRBV7-3,CASSMIGGDYQETQYF
TRBV7-2,CASSSTGGSGNTIYF
TRBV4-3,CASSQNSFETGLEGYVETQYF
TRBV5-1,CASSLTGGSGEKLFF
TRBV19,CASSGIQGRDDTGELFF
TRBV6-4,CATRAQGADTEAFF
TRBV7-9,CASSLEGKVSEQYF
TRBV7-2,CASSWDRAYNEQFF
TRBV6-1,CASIGGPNNQPQHF
TRBV5-1,CASSSRDRNNEQFF
TRBV28,CASSSPRGRRNEQFF
TRBV6-4,CASSETPGQGGNEQFF
TRBV28,CASSSLGRSGDTIYF
TRBV5-6,CASSSAGVASDTQYF
TRBV7-7,CASSLKNSNQPQHF
TRBV4-1,CASSQDFGGGAGDTQYF
TRBV7-6,CASSSPVSGRNGNSYEQYF
TRBV2,CASSETGATNEKLFF
TRBV29-1,CSVDPKGTEAFF
TRBV28,CASSSSNNYGYTF
TRBV19,CASSIYRGDTEAFF
TRBV27,CASSLSAEGSSSYNEQFF
TRBV27,CASGPLRDTEAFF
TRBV4-3,CASSQSRDRSYSPLHF
TRBV11-2,CASSFRGTPRTDTQYF
TRBV4-3,CASSPGYGYTF
TRBV27,CASSFDRAHYEQYF
TRBV19,CASSIAVSYEQYF
TRBV11-1,CASSLAGRDNTEAFF
TRBV6-1,CASSDQGTSGISTGELFF
TRBV7-8,CASSLGGGNTGELFF
TRBV25-1,CASSHGQGMTEAFF
TRBV7-6,CASSLLGVGAGANSPLHF
TRBV2,CASSESGSGKVEQYF
TRBV19,CASTNPTRGTLPTEQFF
TRBV7-9,CASSSSIYEQFF
TRBV6-6,CASSFRTGSFTDTQYF
TRBV6-6,CATGQGATEAFF
TRBV18,CASSQEGVEGYTF
TRBV29-1,CSVQQGGSEAFF
TRBV28,CASSLVREYNEQFF
TRBV10-3,CAISETVEKLFF
TRBV7-9,CASSLVRGLQETQYF
TRBV14,CASSQDWPGSYSYEQYF
TRBV7-3,CASSLWPGYEQYF
TRBV27,CASSGPAGDEQYF
TRBV7-2,CASSVDRVRNSPLHF